Here is one T cell receptor beta chain with its context. This sample was included in a study of blood T cell repertoires in COVID-19. V lost 6 bases to trimming and J lost 0 bases; unmatched junction nucleotides: 10. The V gene's germline CDR1 is MGHRA and CDR2 YSYEKL. The CDR3 is 16 residues long. Some clones are missing from TCRdb's copy, which holds only in-frame ones; the method was immunoSEQ multiplex PCR. The table shows around 150,000 clones, with roughly 85% occurring only once. V is TRBV4-1 and J is TRBJ1-1; 7 bases map to TRBD1. The sequenced sample consisted of peripheral blood. This TCR was recovered from a man aged 65 to 85 with acute or convalescent COVID-19. The CDR3 loop reads CASSHLGGPMNTEAFF. The CDR3 DNA follows: TGCGCCAGCAGTCATCTAGGGGGCCCGATGAACACTGAAGCTTTCTTT.